This T cell receptor beta chain appears in the sequencing data of a study of T cell responses to AZD1222 COVID-19 vaccine. Study-level results: Researchers took repertoire samples only after the peak T cell response had come. Spike-specific TCR depth and breadth grew after two AZD1222 doses.

For this clone: Antigen specificity is unknown.

Using immunoSEQ multiplex PCR, the repertoire was profiled, and TCRdb retains in-frame clones only, with some absent. The sample consists of approximately 82,000 clones, 90% of them appearing once. The receptor was derived from an adult in good health. Sample: peripheral blood, taken on day 0 of AZD1222 vaccination.

Here the CDR3 DNA reads TGTGCCAGCAGGGGGGCTGACTATGGCTACACCTTC. Amino acid sequence: CASRGADYGYTF. The chain has TRBV25-1 and TRBJ1-2; possibly TRBD1 for D (6 bases). Trimming removed 6 bases from V and 3 bases from J, with 8 bases in between. This CDR3 contains 12 residues. Germline CDR1 and CDR2: MGHDK and SYGVNS.